The entry below gives a single T cell receptor beta chain sequence along with its context. The antigen it binds to is not known. Base qualities were left out, and no much larger clone turns up one base away. CDR1 and CDR2, per the germline V gene, are SGHRS and YFSETQ. The V and J ends are trimmed by 0 bases and 10 bases, leaving 13 bases between them. The CDR3 has 13 amino acids, counting the end cysteine and phenylalanine. The only DNA kept is the CDR3, 39 bases in frame from the first base. These data come from a study of cytomegalovirus exposure and HLA in healthy donors (dated by TCRdb to 2015 to 2018). Context from the whole study: In an earlier analysis of roughly 500 of the donors, about 270 Gb of sequence data and 100 million or so unique TCR beta sequences from 180 million or so T cells were reported. About 280 gigabases of sequencing data and 70 million to 85 million unique TCR sequences were included in an early release covering 550 to 800 HLA-typed donors. Among the roughly 380 genotyped donors, about 83% belonged to the genetic ancestry cluster associated with self-reported Caucasian donors. The study aimed to test whether cataloging public T cell receptors could reveal signatures of past pathogen exposure. The study used immunosequencing to profile the T cell repertoires of under 700 subjects and linked those repertoires to cytomegalovirus serostatus. Along with the roughly 670-subject first cohort, a separate validation cohort of over a hundred different subjects was used. To predict cytomegalovirus infection status, the study brought together high-throughput TCR immunosequencing, statistical association of individual TCRs with disease status, and machine learning. In a later analysis, previously published TCR beta repertoires from roughly 710 donors were re-analyzed and high-resolution HLA genotyping was added so that TCR occurrence patterns could be studied. The later analysis used no new phenotypic data to find candidate immune exposures, relying instead on TCR beta sequences and their occurrence across donors. An earlier analysis of some 600 of the donors applied high-throughput TCR beta sequencing to assess whether each TCR beta V gene segment acted as functional or pseudogenic. Donor age, sex, ethnicity and CMV serostatus were compiled alongside the repertoire data. A later genetic analysis took genome-wide SNP genotypes for about three fifths of the roughly 700 donors and used that subset as a discovery cohort. All discovery cohort repertoires had been generated on a single sequencing platform. Both class I and class II loci were covered by HLA typing, at four-digit resolution. Typing coverage differed by locus: A, B, C, DRB1 and DQB1 were typed in roughly 620-630 donors, DQA1 in 522, DPA1 in some 600, and DPB1 in roughly 470. Four or five DR-DQ haplotypes were treated as single units for association and clustering because of strong linkage in the cohort. On average, about 200,000 unique TCR beta nucleotide sequences were sequenced per donor among more than 350 genotyped donors of the cohort, with 15% to 20% of those sequences being non-productive.

To prepare the library, the immunoSEQ multiplex PCR assay was applied. A mixture of 60 forward primers for TCR Vbeta segments and 13 reverse primers for TCR Jbeta segments was used in the multiplex PCR. The CDR3 region of rearranged TCR beta genes was amplified from genomic DNA with a multiplex PCR assay. On the Illumina HiSeq System, the amplified TCR beta libraries were sequenced as 87-base-pair reads. Per the authors' processing: Across the 640 or so repertoires, a later analysis counted approximately 75 million unique TCR beta chains, some 11 million of which were shared by at least two donors. Raw reads were error-corrected and collapsed into unique sequences by a nearest-neighbor algorithm in which closely related sequences were merged to remove PCR and sequencing errors. Alignment of CDR3 sequences to IMGT reference sequences was used to assign V, D and J gene segments. For a sequence to be retained, a match of at least six nucleotides was required to both a V gene segment and a J gene segment. A rearrangement was called productive if the CDR3 had no stop codons and remained in frame with V and J, and every other rearrangement was called non-productive. CDR3 was defined by IMGT convention, running from the second conserved V-encoded cysteine to the conserved J-encoded phenylalanine. Sequences without an unambiguous match to a single V gene segment were excluded from the earlier analysis of 500 to 700 of the donors. An earlier analysis of a few hundred of the donors called V segments functional above 56.7% productive rearrangements and segregating when the between-donor standard deviation exceeded 5%. To diagnose cytomegalovirus status from the catalog of TCR beta chain sequences, a statistical classification framework was built. A later analysis assigned V and J genes by comparing TCR nucleotide sequences with IMGT/GENE-DB human TR gene sequences. A later analysis assigned CDR3 sequences and most-parsimonious VDJ recombination scenarios with the TCRdist pipeline. A later analysis defined each TCR beta chain by its CDR3 amino acid sequence plus V-gene family, and excluded reads lacking a unique V-gene family. A later analysis removed several hundred highly shared, low-generation-probability nucleotide sequences to deal with suspected cross-contamination and a sequencing artifact. A later analysis calculated a clonal expansion index for each public chain from normalized within-repertoire ranks of inferred template counts. In a later analysis, generation probabilities were computed using a VDJ recombination model fitted to out-of-frame rearrangements, and the results were checked against IGoR. In a later analysis, hypergeometric tests were used to score TCR-TCR, TCR-HLA and TCR-CMV co-occurrence, with a repertoire-size bias correction applied to TCR pairs. To estimate false discovery rates, a later analysis permuted the HLA or CMV assignments 20 times. In a later analysis, co-occurring TCRs were grouped using DBSCAN, and TCRdist sequence similarity was added for clustering within HLA-allele-positive subsets. Repertoires with fewer than 30,000 or more than 120,000 public chains were left out of co-occurrence clustering, as were about five repertoires with anomalous nucleotide sharing. Drawn from immuneACCESS, this table holds only the in-frame rearrangements with V and J called that TCRdb kept. Clones are partly lost; checked studies trace under half to an unresolved V gene and leave the rest unexplained. The V and J calls and clone size are taken from that table; D and trimming were inferred from the DNA. The sample contains some 140,000 clones, roughly three quarters of them found a single time. The top ten clones comprise approximately 0.97% of the sample.

The paper's findings and limits, for the study overall: Across donors, most TCR sequences were observed very rarely, whereas some public TCRs were present in many individuals. The only immune exposure information available for the cohort was CMV serostatus. The authors suggested that the approach could potentially be extended to other disease states and immunological phenotypes. The earlier analysis of 587 of the donors excluded approximately 15 rarely observed V segments, including chromosome 9 orphons, because counts were too low. When HLA alleles, especially DR and DQ, strongly co-occurred, attributing TCR associations to individual alleles was difficult. In a later analysis, most CMV-associated TCR beta chains were found to appear HLA-restricted, with HLA associations seemingly driven largely by CMV exposure. Linkage disequilibrium might explain the correlated functional status among segregating V segments, but an unknown experimental factor could not be excluded. Broadly in line with IMGT annotations, most TCR beta V segments showed up in productive rearrangements about 87% or about 30% of the time in an earlier analysis of around 550 of the donors. In a later analysis, several top co-occurrence clusters were reported to appear linked to parvovirus B19, influenza, CMV and Epstein-Barr virus. A few of the identified cytomegalovirus-associated TCR beta chains were confirmed in vitro to be specific for cytomegalovirus antigens. A cluster of highly shared sequence variants was judged likely to be a technical artifact of the sequencing pipeline. In both the original and validation cohorts, the classifier was reported to diagnose cytomegalovirus status with high specificity and sensitivity. Because the 87-base-pair reads could not distinguish some IMGT-functional V segments, including TRBV6-2 and TRBV6-3, those segments were excluded. The study listed 150 to 200 TCR beta chains as associated with cytomegalovirus. According to a later genetic analysis, donors in an Asian-associated ancestry cluster had fewer N-insertions in productive TCRs than the roughly 700-donor mean. An association between a missense DCLRE1C variant and V-gene and J-gene trimming of TCR beta chains was found in a later genetic analysis and replicated in an independent cohort. Compared with equally common non-associated chains, HLA-associated TCR beta chains in a later analysis were more clonally expanded and had lower generation probabilities. The presence/absence analyses assumed that sequencing depth was roughly uniform across donors, and that assumption may not be true. HLA typing was unavailable for some donors at each locus, so association tests used only the typed subset. In a later analysis, around 17,000 TCR beta sequences were associated with specific HLA alleles at a false discovery rate of 0.05. A later analysis found that TCR association rates varied across HLA loci, with DRB1 alleles showing the most associated TCRs and HLA-C alleles the fewest. The cohort was sequenced for TCR beta chains only, and without alpha or paired-chain data the features that could be detected were limited. A further reported finding was that TCR beta sequences accurately predicted the HLA-A and HLA-B alleles for most subjects in the first cohort.

The cohort comprised some 700 healthy bone marrow donors. All cohort members were sampled while nominally healthy, although unrecorded immune exposures were likely present. The donor tested CMV seronegative, placing the donor among the roughly 340 seronegative members of the cohort. A peripheral blood sample was collected from each donor, and TCR beta sequencing was performed on peripheral blood mononuclear cells. The Qiagen DNeasy Blood Extraction Kit was used to extract genomic DNA from the blood cell samples. The TCR originated in a young man in good health and CMV-seronegative. The sequence joins TRBV5-1 to TRBJ1-1; the D gene identity is not certain. The sequenced sample was PBMCs. The DNA is as follows: TGCGCCAGCAGCTTGGGACAAGATTTAGGAGCTTTCTTT. This is translated as CASSLGQDLGAFF.